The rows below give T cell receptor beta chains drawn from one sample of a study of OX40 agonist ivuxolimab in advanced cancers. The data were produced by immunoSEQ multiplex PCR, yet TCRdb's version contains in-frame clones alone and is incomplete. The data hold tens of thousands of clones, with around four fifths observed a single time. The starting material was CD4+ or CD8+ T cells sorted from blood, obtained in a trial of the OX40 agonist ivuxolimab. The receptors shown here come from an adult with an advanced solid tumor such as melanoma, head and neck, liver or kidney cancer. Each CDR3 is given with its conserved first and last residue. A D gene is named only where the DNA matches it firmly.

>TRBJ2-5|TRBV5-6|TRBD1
CASSLLQGQGLETQYF
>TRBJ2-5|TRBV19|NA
CASSVTGRQETQYF
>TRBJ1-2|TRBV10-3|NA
CAISEYEVDGYTF
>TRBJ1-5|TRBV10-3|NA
CAISEGSGINQPQHF
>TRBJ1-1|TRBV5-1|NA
CASSLQGPTNTEAFF
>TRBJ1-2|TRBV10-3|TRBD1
CATRERTGGNGYTF
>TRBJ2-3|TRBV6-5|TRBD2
CASSYSLAGAADTQYF
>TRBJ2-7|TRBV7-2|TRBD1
CASSSRQGPYEQYF
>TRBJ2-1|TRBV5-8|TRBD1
CASSLTLTGGSYNEQFF
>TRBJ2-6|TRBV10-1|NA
CASSESRFSGANVLTF
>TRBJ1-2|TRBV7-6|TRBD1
CASSPHAREGQGVTEGYTF
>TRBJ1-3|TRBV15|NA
CATSRGRSGNTIYF
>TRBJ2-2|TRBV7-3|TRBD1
CASSLKPFGQGANTGELFF
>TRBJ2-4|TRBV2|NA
CASRQGSDIQYF
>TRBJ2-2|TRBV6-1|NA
CAGRGGPEGTGELFF
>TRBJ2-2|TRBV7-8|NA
CASRSPVPLNTGELFF
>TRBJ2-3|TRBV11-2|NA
CASSLVGDTQYF
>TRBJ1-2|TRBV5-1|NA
CASSQPDKANYGYTF
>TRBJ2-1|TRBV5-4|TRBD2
CASSLSSSGSFWLYNEQFF
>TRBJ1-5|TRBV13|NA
CASSLGGWKTQPQHF
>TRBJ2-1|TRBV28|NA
CASSLLQPNEQFF
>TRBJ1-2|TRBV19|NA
CASRQASPLYGYTF
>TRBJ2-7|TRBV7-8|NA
CASLSGRVTGAKQYF
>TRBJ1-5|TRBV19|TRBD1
CASTGGLGNQPQHF
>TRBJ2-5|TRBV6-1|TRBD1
CASRRGQGAGETQYF
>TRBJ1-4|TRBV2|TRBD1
CASSDGTANEKLFF
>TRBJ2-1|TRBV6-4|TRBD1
CASSPGTGSYNEQFF
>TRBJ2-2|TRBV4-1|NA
CASSQDSFRPGNTGELFF
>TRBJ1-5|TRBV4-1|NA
CASSRDIWGNQPQHF
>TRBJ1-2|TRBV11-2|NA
CASSHPGFGGYGYTF